Listed below are T cell receptor beta chains from one sample, sequenced in a study of patients and donors after allogeneic stem cell transplantation. TCRdb re-called the RT-PCR reads with MiXCR, one entry per CDR3 protein. The sample shows fewer than 500,000 distinct CDR3 sequences, more than 15% of them seen only once. The sample taken for sequencing was blood, either unsorted or a sorted T cell fraction (not recorded which). Every receptor here comes from a human donor who was either an allogeneic HSCT recipient or a stem cell or donor lymphocyte infusion donor (not recorded which). It is not recorded whose cells these are; they may come from a transplant donor. CDR3s include the opening cysteine and the closing phenylalanine or tryptophan. The D gene is left open where the match is weak. For some rows the clone size is stated as once, few or many, or as a class when expanded; others skip it.

>TRBJ2-3|TRBV24-1|15|few|NA
CATSDHQSAADTQYF
TGTGCCACCAGTGATCATCAAAGTGCTGCAGATACGCAGTATTTT
>TRBJ1-1|TRBV3-1|13|NA|NA
CASSQAGSTEAFF
TGTGCCAGCAGCCAAGCGGGGTCTACTGAAGCTTTCTTT
>TRBJ2-1|TRBV2|14|few|NA
CASSPVGSYNEQFF
TGTGCCAGCAGTCCAGTGGGCTCCTACAATGAGCAGTTCTTC
>TRBJ2-5|TRBV7-9|14|few|NA
CASSPVLGEETQYF
TGTGCCAGCAGCCCCGTCCTGGGGGAAGAGACCCAGTACTTC
>TRBJ1-1|TRBV6-5|14|NA|NA
CASSYNTWNTEAFF
TGTGCCAGCAGTTACAACACCTGGAACACTGAAGCTTTCTTT
>TRBJ2-2|TRBV20-1|13|many|NA
CSARDGSTGELFF
TGCAGTGCTAGAGATGGTAGCACCGGGGAGCTGTTTTTT
>TRBJ2-5|TRBV5-1|15|NA|TRBD2
CASSPSRGYEETQYF
TGCGCCAGCAGCCCATCGCGGGGGTACGAAGAGACCCAGTACTTC
>TRBJ1-1|TRBV12-3/TRBV12-4|13|many|TRBD1
CASMRTGVTEAFF
TGTGCCAGCATGCGGACAGGGGTCACTGAAGCTTTCTTT
>TRBJ1-2|TRBV7-2|15|few|TRBD1
CASSLTGGLDYGYTF
TGTGCCAGCAGCCTGACAGGGGGATTGGACTATGGCTACACCTTC
>TRBJ2-2|TRBV2|15|NA|TRBD1
CASSEGGQGTGELFF
TGTGCCAGCAGTGAAGGAGGACAGGGGACCGGGGAGCTGTTTTTT
>TRBJ2-1|TRBV20-1|13|many|TRBD2
CSTYSGREDEQFF
TGCAGTACCTATAGCGGGAGGGAGGATGAGCAGTTCTTC
>TRBJ2-1|TRBV12-3/TRBV12-4|17|NA|NA
CASSAHLGQSSYNEQFF
TGTGCCAGCAGCGCCCACTTGGGACAAAGCTCCTACAATGAGCAGTTCTTC
>TRBJ2-1|TRBV11-3|16|many|TRBD2
CASKKDREGRHNEQFF
TGTGCCAGCAAGAAAGACCGGGAGGGCCGCCACAATGAGCAGTTCTTC